This T cell receptor beta chain was profiled in a study of CD8+ T cells in alopecia areata. General study results and limits: Higher clonality than in normal scalp was seen in lesional scalp, especially alopecia totalis/universalis. Sequencing of scalp tissue also captures the resident alphabeta T cells of normal skin.

Regarding this clone: The antigen remains unidentified.

From germline, CDR1 is MNHNY and CDR2 SVGAGI (reference sequence). V lost 0 bases and J 8 bases, leaving 8 bases between the germline ends. This CDR3 region has 14 residues. Sequencing templates came from extracted RNA that was reverse transcribed into cDNA. TCRdb's copy holds only in-frame clones and misses some; the assay was immunoSEQ multiplex PCR. The sample records 170,000 or so clones, roughly 63% being singletons. From alopecia areata patients, lesional scalp punch biopsies and peripheral blood were collected. Isolation of CD4+ and CD8+ T cells from PBMCs was achieved by sorting. This TCR was recovered from a human donor with alopecia areata. The chain is built from TRBV6-6 and TRBJ1-6; D ambiguous. The material sequenced was CD4+ T cells sorted from blood, taken at week 0. The CDR3 sequence: CASSYSDGDSPLHF. The CDR3, as DNA: TGTGCCAGCAGTTACTCGGACGGGGATTCACCCCTCCACTTT.